These 29 T cell receptor beta chains were sequenced from one sample in a study of T cell clonality in common variable immunodeficiency. Study findings and constraints: Fewer deletions and N-nucleotide insertions were reportedly seen in common variable immunodeficiency TCR beta sequences.

Clones were sequenced by immunoSEQ multiplex PCR, and TCRdb holds only the in-frame ones, with some missing. The sample yields about 26,000 clones, without any singletons. The antigens for these receptors are not known. Material for sequencing was peripheral blood mononuclear cells. The receptor set was obtained from a human donor with common variable immunodeficiency.

A note on this clone: The CDR3 end is not reached by the read, which stops 3 residues before it; the germline J gene fills it in. V usage is TRBV6-4 and J usage is TRBJ2-3, with 7 bases fitting TRBD2. The CDR3 is 15 residues long. Per germline, CDR1 MRHNA and CDR2 SNTAGT. V shed 4 bases, J shed 2 bases, and the junction held 6 bases outside the gene matches. The chain's CDR3 is CASSGAGVNTDTQYF. CDR3 bases read: TGTGCCAGCAGTGGGGCGGGAGTGAACACAGATACG.

Ten or more counts support this clone. The read terminates 3 residues before the CDR3 end, so the remaining end is supplied by the germline J gene. The genes are TRBV10-3 and TRBJ1-2, with 11 bases identical to TRBD1. With V trimmed by 4 bases and J by 4 bases, 2 bases remained unmatched. CDR3 size: 14 residues. The germline V gene has CDR1 ENHRY and CDR2 SYGVKD. The sequenced part of the CDR3 DNA is TGTGCCATCAGTGGGGACAGGGGGAGCTATGGC. Amino acids: CAISGDRGSYG. The whole CDR3 protein is CAISGDRGSYGYTF.

This clone was detected a few times. CDR3 DNA (partial): TGCAGTGCTAGAGGGGCTAGCGGGTTCTACGAG. Translated: CSARGASGFYE. The CDR3 in its entirety is CSARGASGFYEQYF. The rearrangement uses TRBV20-1 and TRBJ2-7, with 8 bases that match TRBD2. Read data end 3 residues before the CDR3 end; the end is taken from the germline J gene. J gave up 3 bases and V 1 base, and 5 bases lay outside the gene matches. CDR1 is DFQATT, CDR2 SNEGSKA, per germline (reference sequence). The CDR3 covers 14 residues.

This clone was counted at least ten times. Read data end 3 residues before the CDR3 end; the end is taken from the germline J gene. The chain has TRBV19 and TRBJ1-6; unclear D gene. V was trimmed by 1 base and J by 9 bases, leaving 7 bases between them. Germline CDR1 is LNHDA and CDR2 is SQIVND (reference sequence). This CDR3 is built from 13 residues. CDR3 DNA (partial): TGTGCCAGTAGTATAGCCCCAGTTTCACCC. Its protein product is CASSIAPVSP. The complete CDR3 protein is CASSIAPVSPLHF.

At least ten counts were recorded for this clone. The missing CDR3 end, 3 residues past where the read stops, is filled in from the germline J gene. The chain employs TRBV30 and TRBJ2-7, with 11 bases lining up with TRBD2. V gave up 2 bases and J gave up 1 base; unmatched junction bases: 7. Germline lookup yields CDR1 GTSNPN and CDR2 SVGIG (reference sequence). The CDR3 is 16 residues long. The sequenced part of the CDR3 DNA is TGTGCCTGGAGTTCCATGGGACTAGCGGTATCCTACGAG. Protein product: CAWSSMGLAVSYE. The entire CDR3 is CAWSSMGLAVSYEQYF.

Ten or more counts support this clone. The read comes to an end 3 residues before the CDR3 does, leaving the germline J gene to fill in the end. The V and J genes are TRBV30 and TRBJ1-2; possible D gene TRBD1, 6 bases. The CDR3 runs 15 residues. The V gene's germline CDR1 is GTSNPN and CDR2 SVGIG (reference sequence). CDR3 loop: CAWKGGLVGSGGYTF. Partial CDR3 DNA: TGTGCCTGGAAGGGGGGGTTGGTAGGATCGGGGGGC.

With respect to this clone: With the read ending 3 residues before the CDR3 end, the germline J gene is used to fill in that end. The chain combines TRBV5-1 with TRBJ1-3; D unresolved. The germline CDR1 and CDR2 sequences are SGHRS and YFSETQ. Trimming removed 0 bases at V and 2 bases at J, with 6 bases between. The CDR3 has 14 residues. The CDR3 DNA, read in part, is TGCGCCAGCAGCTTGGAGGGTCCTGGAAACACC. It is translated as CASSLEGPGNT. The complete CDR3 protein is CASSLEGPGNTIYF.

Many counts were recorded for this clone. The sequenced fragment ends 3 residues before the CDR3 boundary, so the rest is inferred from the germline J gene. The gene calls are TRBV18 and TRBJ1-2, with 10 bases aligning to TRBD1. In germline, CDR1 is KGHSH, CDR2 LQKENI. The CDR3 contains 17 residues. The CDR3 bases that were read are TGTGCCAGCTCACTTTACCCATGGGACAGGGGAGATCGCGGC. Its protein product is CASSLYPWDRGDRG. The entire CDR3 reads CASSLYPWDRGDRGYTF.

This clone has ten or more counts. The read is 3 residues too short to cover the CDR3 end, so that end is filled in from the germline J gene. The chain is built from TRBV7-2 and TRBJ2-1, with TRBD2 identical over 9 bases. The CDR3 spans 15 residues. Germline values: CDR1 SGHTA, CDR2 FQGNSA. Trimming removed 1 base from V and 4 bases from J; junction bases left unmatched: 2. Partial CDR3 DNA: TGTGCCAGCAGCTTAGTGCGGGGGGGATACAATGAG. Protein product: CASSLVRGGYNE. The full CDR3 sequence reads CASSLVRGGYNEQFF.

This clone was detected many times. The read comes to an end 3 residues before the CDR3 does, leaving the germline J gene to fill in the end. The rearrangement uses TRBV18 and TRBJ1-1, with D possibly TRBD1 on 6 matching bases. Germline CDR1 is KGHSH and CDR2 is LQKENI. Trimming removed 3 bases at V and 0 bases at J, with 14 bases between. This CDR3 contains 16 residues. CDR3 DNA, as far as it was read: TGTGCCAGCTCACCTGTAGGACAGCTCATGAACACTGAA. Translating it yields CASSPVGQLMNTE. The whole CDR3 is CASSPVGQLMNTEAFF.

Many counts were recorded for this clone. From the germline J gene comes the end of the CDR3, since the read stops 3 residues before it. J is TRBJ2-5 and V is TRBV6-2 or TRBV6-3; 8 nucleotides match TRBD2. This CDR3 spans 15 amino acids. V lost 2 bases and J lost 5; bases outside the gene matches: 7. CDR1 and CDR2 (germline): MNHEY, SVGEGT. The CDR3 sequence: CASSYLGTSKETQYF. The sequenced part of the CDR3 DNA is TGTGCCAGCAGTTACCTCGGGACTAGTAAGGAGACC.

About this clone: The read stops 3 residues short of the end of the CDR3; the missing end is completed from the germline J gene. The rearrangement uses TRBV7-2 and TRBJ2-2; a possible D gene is TRBD2 (7 bases). The CDR3 has 15 residues. The germline V gene has CDR1 SGHTA and CDR2 FQGNSA. Trimming took off 3 bases at V and 4 bases at J, with 12 bases between the two ends. The CDR3 sequence: CASSFGGPSTGELFF. The sequenced CDR3 bases are TGTGCCAGCAGCTTCGGGGGGCCGAGCACCGGGGAG.

Many counts were recorded for this clone. The read comes to an end 3 residues before the CDR3 does, leaving the germline J gene to fill in the end. This sequence joins TRBV2 and TRBJ2-1, with 14 nucleotides matching TRBD2. The CDR3 runs 18 residues. Unmatched junction bases numbered 16, after V lost 8 bases and J lost 7 bases. The V gene's germline CDR1 is SNHLY and CDR2 FYNNEI. CDR3 DNA (partial): TGTGCCAGCGTACGGCCGGGACTAGCGGGAGTGGGTGGGAATGAG. Its protein product is CASVRPGLAGVGGNE. The entire CDR3 sequence reads CASVRPGLAGVGGNEQFF.

The sample holds a few counts of this clone. From the germline J gene comes the end of the CDR3, since the read stops 3 residues before it. The chain joins TRBV18 to TRBJ1-2, with 7 bases identical to TRBD1. Trimming at V came to 3 bases and at J to 7 bases, leaving 17 bases not matched to a gene. Germline V gene sequence: CDR1 KGHSH, CDR2 LQKENI. CDR3 length: 17 residues. CDR3 DNA (partial): TGTGCCAGCTCACCGAATCCGGGACAGTACGGGTTCGGTGGC. Its translation: CASSPNPGQYGFGG. The full CDR3 sequence reads CASSPNPGQYGFGGYTF.

Worth noting for this clone: Read coverage stops 3 residues before the CDR3 terminus; the germline J gene supplies the remainder. The chain joins TRBV7-9 to TRBJ2-7; D may be TRBD1 (5 bases). The CDR3 is 13 amino acids. The germline gives CDR1 SEHNR, CDR2 FQNEAQ (reference sequence). Trimming cost V 1 base and J 3 bases, with 7 bases left between them. The CDR3 loop reads CASSLVGDYEQYF. Partial CDR3 DNA: TGTGCCAGCAGCTTAGTAGGGGACTACGAG.

This clone was seen at least ten times. Read sequence stops 3 residues before the CDR3 end, and the germline J gene provides the missing end. The chain couples TRBV18 to TRBJ1-6; unclear D gene. This CDR3 contains 15 residues. The germline gives CDR1 KGHSH, CDR2 LQKENI. Trimming took off 6 bases at V and 5 bases at J, with 14 bases between the two ends. Partial CDR3 DNA: TGTGCCAGCTCCCCTTCACAGAGAGATAATTCACCC. Residues: CASSPSQRDNSP. The whole CDR3 is CASSPSQRDNSPLHF.

CDR3 loop: CSAEGFGTGGNSPLHF. The covered CDR3 bases are TGCAGTGCTGAGGGGTTTGGGACAGGGGGGAATTCACCC. V and J are TRBV20-1 and TRBJ1-6, with TRBD1 identical over 11 bases. The CDR3 end falls 3 residues outside the read, so it is completed with the germline J gene. This CDR3 has 16 amino acids. Germline assignment: CDR1 DFQATT and CDR2 SNEGSKA (reference sequence). Trimming removed 5 bases from V and 7 bases from J; junction bases left unmatched: 10.

In its sample, this clone was seen many times. The CDR3 is cut off 3 residues early in the read; its end comes from the germline J gene. V and J are TRBV14 and TRBJ1-1; TRBD1 matches at 7 bases. This CDR3 spans 13 amino acids. Germline CDR1 reads SGHDN; CDR2 reads FVKESK. Trimming removed 6 bases from V and 7 bases from J; junction bases left unmatched: 8. Here the CDR3 reads CASSARGQIEAFF. CDR3 DNA, as far as it was read: TGTGCCAGCAGTGCAAGGGGGCAGATTGAA.

This clone was seen at least ten times. From the germline J gene comes the end of the CDR3, since the read stops 3 residues before it. V is TRBV2 and J is TRBJ2-3; D unclear. The CDR3 runs 13 residues. Trimming pared 3 bases from V and 4 bases from J, leaving 8 bases between. Per the germline V gene, CDR1 is SNHLY and CDR2 is FYNNEI. CDR3 DNA, as far as it was read: TGTGCCAGCAGTGACCCCTTTTCAGATACG. This encodes CASSDPFSDT. The CDR3 reads in full as CASSDPFSDTQYF.

The CDR3 region is CASSRGGGETQYF. The sequenced part of the CDR3 DNA is TGCGCCAGCAGCCGTGGAGGCGGGGAGACC. The J gene is TRBJ2-5, the V gene TRBV5-1; TRBD2 is a possible D gene (5 bases). The sequence runs out 3 residues before the end of the CDR3; the remainder is reconstructed from the germline J gene. Trimming removed 4 bases from V and 5 bases from J, with 12 bases in between. CDR3 length: 13 amino acids. Germline CDR1 and CDR2: SGHRS and YFSETQ.

This clone was observed at least ten times. The sequenced fragment ends 3 residues before the CDR3 boundary, so the rest is inferred from the germline J gene. The J gene is TRBJ1-3, the V gene TRBV10-1, with 9 bases identical to TRBD1. CDR1 WNHNN and CDR2 SYGVQD come from the germline V gene (reference sequence). V was pared by 6 bases and J by 5 bases, with 8 bases of the junction left unmatched. This CDR3 contains 15 residues. The sequenced part of the CDR3 DNA is TGCGCCAGCAGCCCCCCTGGACAGGGGCGAAACACC. Encoded protein: CASSPPGQGRNT. The full CDR3 reads CASSPPGQGRNTIYF.

This clone was detected a few times. Coverage ceases 3 residues before the CDR3 finishes, and the germline J gene fills in the end. The genes are TRBV19 and TRBJ2-1, with TRBD1 matching 8 bases. J was trimmed by 2 bases and V by 6 bases; bases with no gene match: 9. The length of the CDR3 is 16 residues. Germline V gives CDR1 LNHDA, CDR2 SQIVND (reference sequence). This CDR3 is CASRGRQGKAYNEQFF. CDR3 DNA (partial): TGTGCCAGTAGAGGGAGACAGGGGAAAGCCTACAATGAG. Full variable domain (missing parts from reference TRBV19 and TRBJ2-1): DGGITQSPKYLFRKEGQNVTLSCEQNLNHDAMYWYRQDPGQGLRLIYYSQIVNDFQKGDIAEGYSVSREKKESFPLTVTSAQKNPTAFYLCASRGRQGKAYNEQFFGPGTRLTVL.

This clone appeared many times. The CDR3 end falls 3 residues outside the read, so it is completed with the germline J gene. This sequence joins TRBV20-1 and TRBJ2-5, with 7 bases fitting TRBD1. The CDR3 spans 13 residues. V lost 0 bases to trimming and J lost 5 bases; unmatched junction nucleotides: 3. Germline CDR1 reads DFQATT; CDR2 reads SNEGSKA (reference sequence). CDR3 DNA, as far as it was read: TGCAGTGCTAGAGAAGGGGGCCGGGAGACC. Protein: CSAREGGRET. The full-length CDR3 reads as CSAREGGRETQYF.

In its sample, this clone was seen many times. The sequenced fragment ends 3 residues before the CDR3 boundary, so the rest is inferred from the germline J gene. The rearrangement uses TRBV7-2 and TRBJ2-7; a possible D gene is TRBD1 (5 bases). Germline assignment: CDR1 SGHTA and CDR2 FQGNSA. The germline V and J ends were trimmed by 3 bases and 6 bases, with 15 bases remaining between them. The CDR3 length is 14 residues. This chain's CDR3 is CASSFMSGAGEQYF. The CDR3 DNA, read in part, is TGTGCCAGCAGCTTTATGAGTGGGGCTGGCGAG.

There are a few counts of this clone. The read gets to within 3 residues of the CDR3 end, and the germline J gene fills in the rest. This chain uses TRBV7-7 with TRBJ2-1, with D maybe TRBD2 (6 bases). The V and J ends lost 4 bases and 2 bases respectively, with 9 bases between them. The CDR3 runs to 14 residues. Germline V CDR1 and CDR2: SSHAT, FNYEAQ (reference sequence). The CDR3 loop reads CASSYGTAYNEQFF. The CDR3 DNA, read in part, is TGTGCCAGCAGCTACGGGACTGCCTACAATGAG.

This clone was picked up many times. This chain's CDR3 is CASSYWGGAGPSDTQYF. The sequenced part of the CDR3 DNA is TGTGCCAGCAGTTATTGGGGGGGGGCTGGCCCCTCAGATACG. The chain joins TRBV6-2 or TRBV6-3 to TRBJ2-3; D possibly corresponds to TRBD2 (7 bases). The read comes to an end 3 residues before the CDR3 does, leaving the germline J gene to fill in the end. Germline assignment: CDR1 MNHEY and CDR2 SVGEGT. This CDR3 has 17 residues. V lost 3 bases to trimming and J lost 4 bases, with 20 bases between them.

The table lists this clone with many counts. The read is 3 residues too short to cover the CDR3 end, so that end is filled in from the germline J gene. This chain joins TRBV18 and TRBJ2-3, with 9 bases that match TRBD1. V was pared by 5 bases and J by 2 bases, with 8 bases of the junction left unmatched. This CDR3 is built from 16 residues. Germline V gene data show CDR1 as KGHSH and CDR2 as LQKENI. The CDR3 DNA, read in part, is TGTGCCAGCTCAACCACCGGGACAGGGACCACAGATACG. Protein product: CASSTTGTGTTDT. The full-length CDR3 reads as CASSTTGTGTTDTQYF.

This clone was counted a few times. The read ends 3 residues before the CDR3 terminus; that terminus is restored from the germline J gene. The rearrangement links TRBV19 to TRBJ1-2; 7 nucleotides align to TRBD1. The CDR3 runs 13 residues. CDR1 is LNHDA and CDR2 is SQIVND in the germline V gene (reference sequence). V was clipped by 7 bases and J by 4 bases; unmatched bases: 6. Incomplete CDR3 DNA: TGTGCCAGTATGGGACAGACTCTCTATGGC. Translating it yields CASMGQTLYG. The CDR3, in full, reads CASMGQTLYGYTF. Drawing the rest from reference TRBV19 and TRBJ1-2, the complete variable domain is DGGITQSPKYLFRKEGQNVTLSCEQNLNHDAMYWYRQDPGQGLRLIYYSQIVNDFQKGDIAEGYSVSREKKESFPLTVTSAQKNPTAFYLCASMGQTLYGYTFGSGTRLTVV.

The table lists this clone with many counts. The part of the CDR3 DNA that was read is TGTGCCAGCAGCCCGGGACAGGGTCATCAGCCC. Amino acids: CASSPGQGHQP. The full CDR3 is CASSPGQGHQPQHF. The genes are TRBV7-6 and TRBJ1-5; TRBD1 aligns across 9 bases. The missing CDR3 end, 3 residues past where the read stops, is filled in from the germline J gene. Germline-derived CDR1 and CDR2 are SGHVS and FNYEAQ. The trim removed 5 bases at V and 5 bases at J, leaving 4 bases unmatched. The CDR3 extends over 14 amino acids.